This section outlines one T cell receptor beta chain sequence together with its context. This sample stems from a study of Ad26.COV2.S vaccination and SARS-CoV-2 variants. Assay: immunoSEQ multiplex PCR; the TCRdb copy retains only in-frame clones and omits some. Here the sample spans more than 300,000 clones, about nine tenths being singletons. Treatment specified: some 20 received Ad26.COV2.S at low or high dose, single or two shots; roughly five received placebo; per-sample allocation not given. At day 63 after the first vaccine or placebo injection, samples were drawn. This CDR3 spans 18 amino acids. Germline assignment: CDR1 SGDLS and CDR2 YYNGEE. Trimming took 6 bases from V and 2 from J; bases not matched to a gene: 17.

This sequence was found in a person between 18 and 65 years old who received the Ad26.COV2.S COVID-19 vaccine or a placebo. V is TRBV9 and J is TRBJ2-3, with TRBD2 matching over 8 bases. Sequencing used peripheral blood, obtained in a trial of Ad26.COV2.S vaccine versus placebo. CDR3 in amino acids: CASTAGSGGTITTDTQYF. DNA for the CDR3: TGTGCCAGCACCGCGGGGAGCGGGGGAACAATTACCACAGATACGCAGTATTTT.